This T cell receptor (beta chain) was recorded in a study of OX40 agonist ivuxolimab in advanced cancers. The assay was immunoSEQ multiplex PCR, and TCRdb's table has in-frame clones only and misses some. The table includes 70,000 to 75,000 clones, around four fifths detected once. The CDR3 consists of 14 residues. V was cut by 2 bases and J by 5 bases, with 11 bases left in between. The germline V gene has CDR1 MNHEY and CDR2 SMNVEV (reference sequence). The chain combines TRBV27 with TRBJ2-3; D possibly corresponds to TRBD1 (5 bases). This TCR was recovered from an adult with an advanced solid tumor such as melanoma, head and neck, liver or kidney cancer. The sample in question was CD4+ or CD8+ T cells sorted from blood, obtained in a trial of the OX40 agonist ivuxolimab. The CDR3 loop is CASSLGYQGDTQYF. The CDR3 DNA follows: TGTGCCAGCAGTTTAGGGTATCAGGGAGATACGCAGTATTTT.